This is a list of T cell receptor beta chains from one sample in a study of CXCR3-negative and CXCR3-positive naive CD8 T cells. TCRdb reanalyzed the 5' RACE reads, giving one entry per CDR3 protein sequence and no DNA. This listing includes about 92,000 distinct CDR3 sequences. The source material was naive CXCR3+ CD8+ T cells from blood. These receptors all stem from a human donor in good health. Some clones in this sample may be carry-over from other donors' samples. CDR3s include the opening cysteine and the closing phenylalanine or tryptophan.

CDR3 length	V gene	J gene	CDR3 protein
13	TRBV29-1	TRBJ1-1	CSVEQGFNTEAFF
13	TRBV7-9	TRBJ1-5	CASSYGQSLPQHF
13	TRBV5-1	TRBJ2-3	CASSPPRSDRQYF
15	TRBV12-3/TRBV12-4	TRBJ2-1	CASSLAPSSYNEQFF
14	TRBV29-1	TRBJ1-1	CSVDEQGAGTEAFF
15	TRBV6-2/TRBV6-3	TRBJ2-1	CASTQGTSGGNEQFF
12	TRBV12-3/TRBV12-4	TRBJ2-1	CASSLPNGEQFF
13	TRBV7-6	TRBJ2-7	CASSHRGKGEQYF
15	TRBV7-9	TRBJ2-1	CASSLRATSADEQFF
15	TRBV20-1	TRBJ2-5	CSAREGGLEQETQYF
12	TRBV28	TRBJ2-7	CASSDSSYEQYF
14	TRBV9	TRBJ2-3	CASSVGRLADLQYF
11	TRBV7-2	TRBJ2-1	CASSTLLEQFF
14	TRBV28	TRBJ2-2	CASYGEPNTGELFF
19	TRBV5-1	TRBJ1-6	CASSLTATTGDSYNSPLHF
15	TRBV2	TRBJ2-1	CATALAGGPSNEQFF
16	TRBV7-9	TRBJ1-1	CASSPGRAVLNTEAFF
14	TRBV6-2/TRBV6-3	TRBJ1-5	CASSSTGSSQPQHF
15	TRBV4-1	TRBJ2-3	CASSQDPVLADTQYF
18	TRBV14	TRBJ2-7	CASSPDGAGMLSSYEQYF
14	TRBV28	TRBJ2-1	CASTLGQTYNEQFF
14	TRBV7-9	TRBJ2-1	CASSPWGTSHEQFF
15	TRBV4-3	TRBJ2-7	CASSRSSGTGYEQYF
13	TRBV6-6	TRBJ2-7	CASSTVGSYEQYF
12	TRBV11-2	TRBJ2-3	CASSPERDTQYF
16	TRBV28	TRBJ2-2	CSSSFSYSANTGELFF
15	TRBV28	TRBJ2-7	CASTPGTRASYEQYF
12	TRBV11-2	TRBJ2-7	CASSLSGQPQYF
12	TRBV5-6	TRBJ2-1	CASSYTSDEQFF
14	TRBV5-1	TRBJ1-1	CASSLGQGAGEAFF
14	TRBV5-1	TRBJ2-1	CASERAGGFDEQFF
12	TRBV7-2	TRBJ2-7	CASSLVGDEQYF
15	TRBV5-1	TRBJ2-7	CASSPGTGPEVEQYF